A single sample gave rise to the 15 T cell receptor beta chains below, sequenced in a study of T cell responses to AZD1222 COVID-19 vaccine. The assay was immunoSEQ multiplex PCR, and TCRdb's table has in-frame clones only and misses some. This sample has approximately 140,000 clones, with roughly nine tenths found just once. The material was peripheral blood, obtained 28 days after the second AZD1222 dose. These receptors all come from an adult who received the AZD1222 COVID-19 vaccine.

The chain uses TRBV7-8 and TRBJ2-5; 7 bases fit TRBD1. Trimming took 5 bases from V and 5 from J; bases not matched to a gene: 11. CDR3 length: 15 residues. Germline lookup yields CDR1 SGHVS and CDR2 FQNEAQ. CDR3 nucleotides: TGTGCCAGCAGCGACCCGACAGGGTCAAGGGAGACCCAGTACTTC. It is translated as CASSDPTGSRETQYF.

The chain has TRBV11-3 and TRBJ2-1; tentative D call: TRBD1 (6 bases). Germline V gives CDR1 SGHNT, CDR2 YENEEA. V lost 5 bases, J lost 0 bases, and 11 bases lay in between. This CDR3 contains 15 residues. This CDR3 reads CASSLGQPSYNEQFF. The DNA of the CDR3 is TGTGCCAGCAGCCTCGGACAGCCCTCCTACAATGAGCAGTTCTTC.

The V gene is TRBV6-5, the J gene TRBJ2-7, with 8 bases matching TRBD1. Trimming removed 5 bases from V and 3 bases from J; junction bases left unmatched: 9. The CDR3 has 15 residues. Germline V lookup: CDR1 MNHEY, CDR2 SVGAGI. CDR3 in amino acids: CASSPTGQGLYEQYF. The CDR3 DNA follows: TGTGCCAGCAGTCCGACTGGACAGGGACTCTACGAGCAGTACTTC.

The chain is built from TRBV24-1 and TRBJ1-4; D is perhaps TRBD1 (5 bases). This CDR3 spans 12 amino acids. V was clipped by 2 bases and J by 11 bases, with 8 bases between them. Looked up from germline, CDR1 is KGHDR and CDR2 is SFDVKD. The CDR3 sequence is CATSDWAGKLFF. The DNA of the CDR3 is TGTGCCACCAGTGATTGGGCAGGGAAACTGTTTTTT.

The chain has TRBV10-3 and TRBJ1-1; D uncertain. CDR1 is ENHRY and CDR2 is SYGVKD in the germline V gene. V lost 2 bases and J lost 4, with 11 bases in between. CDR3 size: 14 residues. CDR3 DNA: TGTGCCATCAGTGAGACGACACTCTTCACTGAAGCTTTCTTT. It yields the protein CAISETTLFTEAFF.

The chain links TRBV5-4 to TRBJ2-3; TRBD2 aligns across 7 bases. The germline V gene has CDR1 SGHNT and CDR2 YYREEE (reference sequence). CDR3 length equals 15 residues. V lost 5 bases to trimming and J lost 5 bases; unmatched junction nucleotides: 11. CDR3 sequence reads: CASRPTGAGRDTQYF. In DNA, the CDR3 is TGTGCCAGCAGGCCAACGGGAGCGGGAAGAGATACGCAGTATTTT. Full variable domain (missing parts from reference TRBV5-4 and TRBJ2-3): ETGVTQSPTHLIKTRGQQVTLRCSSQSGHNTVSWYQQALGQGPQFIFQYYREEENGRGNFPPRFSGLQFPNYSSELNVNALELDDSALYLCASRPTGAGRDTQYFGPGTRLTVL.

The V gene is TRBV19, the J gene TRBJ2-2; a possible D gene is TRBD1 (6 bases). Trimming pared 8 bases from V and 4 bases from J, leaving 11 bases between. The CDR3 totals 13 residues. The germline V gene has CDR1 LNHDA and CDR2 SQIVND (reference sequence). CDR3 residues: CASSLRGTGELFF. The DNA for the CDR3 is TGTGCCAGTTCCCTCAGGGGCACCGGGGAGCTGTTTTTT.

J is TRBJ2-7 and V is TRBV4-2, with a tentative D call TRBD1 (6 bases). Trimming removed 0 bases at V and 3 bases at J, with 15 bases between. Germline V lookup: CDR1 LGHNA, CDR2 YNFKEQ. There are 16 residues in the CDR3. The CDR3 DNA sequence: TGTGCCAGCAGCCAAGACACGCCGGGACAAGACTACGAGCAGTACTTC. Encoded protein: CASSQDTPGQDYEQYF.

The gene calls are TRBV15 and TRBJ2-7, with 7 bases fitting TRBD2. After removal of 0 bases from V and 4 bases from J, the junction contained 3 bases not matched to a gene. This CDR3 comprises 14 residues. Per germline, CDR1 LNHNV and CDR2 YYDKDF (reference sequence). As DNA, the CDR3 is TGTGCCACCAGCAGAGACCCAGCGGGGTACGAGCAGTACGTC. Its translation: CATSRDPAGYEQYV.

The rearrangement joins TRBV5-4 to TRBJ1-4, with TRBD1 matching over 11 bases. The CDR3 length is 19 residues. Germline CDR1 reads SGHNT; CDR2 reads YYREEE (reference sequence). J was trimmed by 0 bases and V by 2 bases; bases with no gene match: 9. The CDR3 bases are TGTGCCAGCAGCTTCGGACAGGGGGCCACATATGCAACTAATGAAAAACTGTTTTTT. Encoded protein: CASSFGQGATYATNEKLFF. The full variable domain, completed using reference TRBV5-4 and TRBJ1-4, is ETGVTQSPTHLIKTRGQQVTLRCSSQSGHNTVSWYQQALGQGPQFIFQYYREEENGRGNFPPRFSGLQFPNYSSELNVNALELDDSALYLCASSFGQGATYATNEKLFFGSGTQLSVL.

CDR3 loop: CASSRSVAGGSEQFF. The CDR3 coding sequence is TGTGCCAGCAGTCGTTCTGTTGCGGGAGGGAGTGAGCAGTTCTTC. V usage is TRBV6-2 or TRBV6-3 and J usage is TRBJ2-1; 9 bases are shared with TRBD2. The junction had 11 bases not matched to a gene; V was cut back by 5 bases and J by 9 bases. Germline lookup yields CDR1 MNHEY and CDR2 SVGEGT. There are 15 residues in the CDR3.

The chain links TRBV4-2 to TRBJ1-2, with D unclear. Germline V gene data show CDR1 as LGHNA and CDR2 as YNFKEQ. Trimming cost V 1 base and J 8 bases, with 11 bases left between them. The CDR3 length is 13 residues. The CDR3 DNA reads as TGTGCCAGCAGCCAAGCGTCGGGCAGAGGCTACACCTTC. It specifies CASSQASGRGYTF.

This sequence joins TRBV7-9 and TRBJ1-1; D unresolved. Looked up from germline, CDR1 is SEHNR and CDR2 is FQNEAQ (reference sequence). The V and J ends lost 1 base and 5 bases respectively, with 11 bases between them. The CDR3 consists of 14 residues. The CDR3 here is CASSLVALGTEAFF. In DNA, the CDR3 is TGTGCCAGCAGCTTAGTCGCCTTAGGGACTGAAGCTTTCTTT. Full variable domain (remainder filled in from reference TRBV7-9 and TRBJ1-1): DTGVSQNPRHKITKRGQNVTFRCDPISEHNRLYWYRQTLGQGPEFLTYFQNEAQLEKSRLLSDRFSAERPKGSFSTLEIQRTEQGDSAMYLCASSLVALGTEAFFGQGTRLTVV.

CDR3 bases: TGCAGTGCTAGTAGCAGGGGGCCAAATCAGCCCCAGCATTTT. This sequence encodes CSASSRGPNQPQHF. This chain connects TRBV20-1 to TRBJ1-5, with 8 bases lining up with TRBD1. The CDR3 has 14 amino acids. Germline V gene lookup returns CDR1 DFQATT and CDR2 SNEGSKA (reference sequence). V gave up 3 bases and J gave up 4 bases; unmatched junction bases: 5.

This sequence joins TRBV19 and TRBJ1-5; 7 bases map to TRBD1. The CDR3 runs to 15 residues. J was trimmed by 2 bases and V by 5 bases; bases with no gene match: 6. Germline-derived CDR1 and CDR2 are LNHDA and SQIVND (reference sequence). Written as DNA, the CDR3 is TGTGCCAGTAGTCCCACAGGGGACGGCAATCAGCCCCAGCATTTT. Translating it yields CASSPTGDGNQPQHF. Based on the CDR3 plus reference TRBV19 and TRBJ1-5, the full variable domain is DGGITQSPKYLFRKEGQNVTLSCEQNLNHDAMYWYRQDPGQGLRLIYYSQIVNDFQKGDIAEGYSVSREKKESFPLTVTSAQKNPTAFYLCASSPTGDGNQPQHFGDGTRLSIL.